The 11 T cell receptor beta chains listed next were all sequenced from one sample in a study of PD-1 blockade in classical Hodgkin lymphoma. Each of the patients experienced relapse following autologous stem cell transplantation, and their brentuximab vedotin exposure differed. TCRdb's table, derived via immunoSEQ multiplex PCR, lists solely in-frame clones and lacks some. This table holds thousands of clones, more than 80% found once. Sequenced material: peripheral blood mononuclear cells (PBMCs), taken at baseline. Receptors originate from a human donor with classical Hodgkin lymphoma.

Here the CDR3 reads CASSLNREGNEQFF. CDR3 in DNA: TGTGCCAGCAGCTTAAATCGGGAGGGCAATGAGCAGTTCTTC. The chain is built from TRBV11-2 and TRBJ2-1; 8 bases map to TRBD2. J lost 6 bases, V lost 2 bases, and 3 bases had no gene match. The CDR3 runs 14 residues. CDR1 SGHAT and CDR2 FQNNGV come from the germline V gene. Filled out from reference TRBV11-2 and TRBJ2-1, the complete variable domain reads EAGVAQSPRYKIIEKRQSVAFWCNPISGHATLYWYQQILGQGPKLLIQFQNNGVVDDSQLPKDRFSAERLKGVDSTLKIQPAKLEDSAVYLCASSLNREGNEQFFGPGTRLTVL.

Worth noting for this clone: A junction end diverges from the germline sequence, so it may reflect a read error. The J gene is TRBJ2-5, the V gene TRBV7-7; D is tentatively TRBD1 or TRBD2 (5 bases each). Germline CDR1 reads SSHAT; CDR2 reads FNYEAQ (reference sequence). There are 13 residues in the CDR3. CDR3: CASSLELGTDQYF. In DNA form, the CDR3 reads TGTGCTAGCAGCTTAGAGCTAGGGACGGACCAGTACTTC. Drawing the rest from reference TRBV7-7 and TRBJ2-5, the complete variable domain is GAGVSQSPRYKVTKRGQDVTLRCDPISSHATLYWYQQALGQGPEFLTYFNYEAQPDKSGLPSDRFSAERPEGSISTLTIQRTEQRDSAMYRCASSLELGTDQYFGPGTRLLVL.

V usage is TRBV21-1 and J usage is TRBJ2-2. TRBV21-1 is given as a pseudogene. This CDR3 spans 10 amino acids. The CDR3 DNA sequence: TGTGCCACCAGCACCGGGGAGCTGTTTTTT. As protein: CATSTGELFF.

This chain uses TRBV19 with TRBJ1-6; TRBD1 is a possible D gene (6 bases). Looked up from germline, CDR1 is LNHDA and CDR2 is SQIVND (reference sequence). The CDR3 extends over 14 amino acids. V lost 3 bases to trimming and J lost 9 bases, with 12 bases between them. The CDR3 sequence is CASSIWGRSSPLHF. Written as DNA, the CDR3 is TGTGCCAGTAGTATTTGGGGGCGAAGTTCACCCCTCCACTTT.

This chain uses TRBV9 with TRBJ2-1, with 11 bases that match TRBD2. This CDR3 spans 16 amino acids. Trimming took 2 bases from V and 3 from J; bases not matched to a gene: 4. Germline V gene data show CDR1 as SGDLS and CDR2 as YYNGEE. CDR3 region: CASSVLAGGFYNEQFF. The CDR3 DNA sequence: TGTGCCAGCAGCGTTCTAGCGGGAGGATTCTACAATGAGCAGTTCTTC.

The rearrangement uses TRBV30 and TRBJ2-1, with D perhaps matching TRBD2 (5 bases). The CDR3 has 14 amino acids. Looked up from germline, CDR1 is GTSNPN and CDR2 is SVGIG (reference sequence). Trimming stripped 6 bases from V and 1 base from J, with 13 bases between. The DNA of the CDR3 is TGTGCCTGTCTGGGCGGGCTATCCTACAATGAGCAGTTCTTC. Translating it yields CACLGGLSYNEQFF. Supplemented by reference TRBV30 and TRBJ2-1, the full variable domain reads SQTIHQWPATLVQPVGSPLSLECTVEGTSNPNLYWYRQAAGRGLQLLFYSVGIGQISSEVPQNLSASRPQDRQFILSSKKLLLSDSGFYLCACLGGLSYNEQFFGPGTRLTVL.

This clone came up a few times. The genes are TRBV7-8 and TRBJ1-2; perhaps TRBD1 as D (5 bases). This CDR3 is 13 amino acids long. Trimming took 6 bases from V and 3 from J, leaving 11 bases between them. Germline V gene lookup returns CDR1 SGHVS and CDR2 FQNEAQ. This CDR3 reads CASSSEGYYGYTF. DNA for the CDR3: TGTGCCAGCAGTTCAGAGGGGTACTATGGCTACACCTTC.

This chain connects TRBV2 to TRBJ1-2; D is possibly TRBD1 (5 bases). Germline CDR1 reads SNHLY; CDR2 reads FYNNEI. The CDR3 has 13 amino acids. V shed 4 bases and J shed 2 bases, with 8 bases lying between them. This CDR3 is CASSVTENYGYTF. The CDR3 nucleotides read TGTGCCAGCAGTGTGACAGAAAACTATGGCTACACCTTC.

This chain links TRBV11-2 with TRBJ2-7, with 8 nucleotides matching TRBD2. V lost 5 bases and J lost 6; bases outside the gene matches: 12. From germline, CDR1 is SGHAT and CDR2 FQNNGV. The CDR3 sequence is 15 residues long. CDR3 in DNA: TGTGCCAGCAGCATCGAGAGCGGGAGCTTCGTCGAGCAGTACTTC. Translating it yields CASSIESGSFVEQYF.

The CDR3 loop reads CSVYRGLMNTEAFF. For the CDR3, the DNA is TGCAGCGTCTACAGGGGGCTAATGAACACTGAAGCTTTCTTT. The V call is TRBV29-1, the J call TRBJ1-1, with 9 bases identical to TRBD1. Trimming cost V 6 bases and J 0 bases; bases outside gene matches: 5. Germline CDR1 is SQVTM and CDR2 is ANQGSEA. The CDR3 spans 14 residues.

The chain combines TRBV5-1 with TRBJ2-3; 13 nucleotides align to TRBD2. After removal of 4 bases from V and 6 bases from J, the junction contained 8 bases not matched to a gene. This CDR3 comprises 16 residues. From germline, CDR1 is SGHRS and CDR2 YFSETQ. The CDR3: CASSPRTSGSVDTQYF. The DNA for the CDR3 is TGCGCCAGCAGCCCGCGGACTAGCGGGAGTGTTGATACGCAGTATTTT.